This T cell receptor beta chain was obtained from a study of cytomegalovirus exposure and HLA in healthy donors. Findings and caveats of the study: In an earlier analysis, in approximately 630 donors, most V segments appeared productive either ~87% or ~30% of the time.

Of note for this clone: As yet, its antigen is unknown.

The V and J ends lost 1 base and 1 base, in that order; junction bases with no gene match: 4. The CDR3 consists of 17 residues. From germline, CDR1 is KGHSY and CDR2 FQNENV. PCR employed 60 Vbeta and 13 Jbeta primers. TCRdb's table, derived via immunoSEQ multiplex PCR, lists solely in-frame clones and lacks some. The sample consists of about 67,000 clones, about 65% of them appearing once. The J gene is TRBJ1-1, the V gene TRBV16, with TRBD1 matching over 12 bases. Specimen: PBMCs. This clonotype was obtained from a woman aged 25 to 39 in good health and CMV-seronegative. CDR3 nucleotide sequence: TGTGCCAGCAGCCAATGGGACAGGGGGCGCGGGAACACTGAAGCTTTCTTT. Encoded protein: CASSQWDRGRGNTEAFF.